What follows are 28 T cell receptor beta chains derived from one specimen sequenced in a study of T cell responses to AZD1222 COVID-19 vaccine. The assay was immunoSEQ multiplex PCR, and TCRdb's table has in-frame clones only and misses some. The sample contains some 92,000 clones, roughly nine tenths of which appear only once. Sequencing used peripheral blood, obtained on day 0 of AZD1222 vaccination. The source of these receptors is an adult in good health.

The CDR3 DNA is TGTGCCAGCAGCTTTCACACCGCTGGCGGAAACACCATATATTTT. It yields the protein CASSFHTAGGNTIYF. The V call is TRBV7-2, the J call TRBJ1-3; D remains ambiguous. Trimming cost V 3 bases and J 4 bases, with 13 bases left between them. Per germline, CDR1 SGHTA and CDR2 FQGNSA. This CDR3 comprises 15 residues.

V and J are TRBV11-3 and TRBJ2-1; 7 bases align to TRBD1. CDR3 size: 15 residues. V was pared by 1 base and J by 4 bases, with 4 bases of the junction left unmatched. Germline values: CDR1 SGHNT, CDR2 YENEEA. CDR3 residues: CASSLGPGQYNEQFF. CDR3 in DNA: TGTGCCAGCAGCTTAGGGCCGGGACAGTACAATGAGCAGTTCTTC.

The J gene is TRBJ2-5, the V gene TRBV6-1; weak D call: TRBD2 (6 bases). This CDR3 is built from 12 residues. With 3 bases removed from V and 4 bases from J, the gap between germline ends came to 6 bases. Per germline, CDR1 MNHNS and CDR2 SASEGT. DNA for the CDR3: TGTGCCAGCAGTGAGGGGGGAGAGACCCAGTACTTC. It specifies CASSEGGETQYF.

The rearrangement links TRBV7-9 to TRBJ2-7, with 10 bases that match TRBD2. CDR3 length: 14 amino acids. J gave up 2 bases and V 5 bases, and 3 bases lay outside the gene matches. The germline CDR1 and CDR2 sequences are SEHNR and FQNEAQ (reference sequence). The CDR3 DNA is TGTGCCAGCAGCCTCGGGACTAGCGCCTACGAGCAGTACTTC. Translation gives CASSLGTSAYEQYF.

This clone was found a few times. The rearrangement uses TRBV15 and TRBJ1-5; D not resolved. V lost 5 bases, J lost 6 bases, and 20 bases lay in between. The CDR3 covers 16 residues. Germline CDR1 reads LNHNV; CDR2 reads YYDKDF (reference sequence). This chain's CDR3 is CATSLNWEGVAQPQHF. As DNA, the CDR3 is TGTGCCACCAGCCTTAACTGGGAGGGCGTTGCTCAGCCCCAGCATTTT.

CDR3: CASSQGSAHSSGNTIYF. CDR3 sequence (DNA): TGTGCCAGCAGCCAGGGGTCGGCCCACAGCTCTGGAAACACCATATATTTT. This rearrangement joins TRBV5-4 to TRBJ1-3, with a tentative D call TRBD1 (6 bases). With 4 bases removed from V and 0 bases from J, the gap between germline ends came to 17 bases. The length of the CDR3 is 17 residues. Germline CDR1 is SGHNT and CDR2 is YYREEE (reference sequence).

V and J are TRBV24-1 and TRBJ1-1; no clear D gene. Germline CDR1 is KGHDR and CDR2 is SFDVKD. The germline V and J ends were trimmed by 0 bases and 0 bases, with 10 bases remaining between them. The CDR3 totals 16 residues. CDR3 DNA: TGTGCCACCAGTGATTTGTGGCCAGCGTTGAACACTGAAGCTTTCTTT. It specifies CATSDLWPALNTEAFF.

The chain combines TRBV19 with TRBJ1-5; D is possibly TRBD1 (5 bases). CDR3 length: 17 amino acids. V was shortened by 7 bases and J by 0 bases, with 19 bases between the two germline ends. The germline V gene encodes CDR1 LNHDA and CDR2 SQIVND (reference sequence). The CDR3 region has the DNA TGTGCCAGTAAATTTGGCGGGGGAGGTGATAGCAATCAGCCCCAGCATTTT. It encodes CASKFGGGGDSNQPQHF. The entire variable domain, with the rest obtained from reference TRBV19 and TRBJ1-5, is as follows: DGGITQSPKYLFRKEGQNVTLSCEQNLNHDAMYWYRQDPGQGLRLIYYSQIVNDFQKGDIAEGYSVSREKKESFPLTVTSAQKNPTAFYLCASKFGGGGDSNQPQHFGDGTRLSIL.

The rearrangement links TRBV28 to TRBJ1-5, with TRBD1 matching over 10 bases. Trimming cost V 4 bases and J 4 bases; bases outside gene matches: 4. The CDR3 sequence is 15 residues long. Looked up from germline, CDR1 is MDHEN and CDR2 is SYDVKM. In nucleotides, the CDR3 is TGTGCCAGCAGTTCGGACAGGGGGGAAAATCAGCCCCAGCATTTT. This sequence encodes CASSSDRGENQPQHF.

The CDR3 DNA is TGTGCCAGCAGTGATCCTGGGGAAATGAACACTGAAGCTTTCTTT. Translated, it gives CASSDPGEMNTEAFF. The chain recombines TRBV6-1 with TRBJ1-1; D not resolved. This CDR3 has 15 amino acids. Germline CDR1 is MNHNS and CDR2 is SASEGT. The V and J ends lost 3 bases and 0 bases respectively, with 11 bases between them.

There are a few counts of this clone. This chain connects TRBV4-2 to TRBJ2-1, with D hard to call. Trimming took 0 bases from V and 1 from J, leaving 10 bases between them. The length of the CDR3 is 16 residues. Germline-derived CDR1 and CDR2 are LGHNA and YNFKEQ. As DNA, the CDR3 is TGTGCCAGCAGCCAAGAATTGAAGAAGTCCTACAATGAGCAGTTCTTC. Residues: CASSQELKKSYNEQFF.

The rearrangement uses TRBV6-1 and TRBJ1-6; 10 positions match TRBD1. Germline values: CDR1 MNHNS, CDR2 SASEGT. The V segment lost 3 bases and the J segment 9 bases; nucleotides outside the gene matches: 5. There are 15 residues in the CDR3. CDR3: CASSDLGQGTSPLHF. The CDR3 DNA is TGTGCCAGCAGTGATCTGGGACAGGGGACTTCACCCCTCCACTTT.

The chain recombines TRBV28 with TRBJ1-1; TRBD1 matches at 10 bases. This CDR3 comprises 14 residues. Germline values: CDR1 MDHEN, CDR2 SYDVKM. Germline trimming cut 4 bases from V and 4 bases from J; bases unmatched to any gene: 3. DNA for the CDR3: TGTGCCAGCAGTTGGTGGACAGGGGGCACTGAAGCTTTCTTT. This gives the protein CASSWWTGGTEAFF.

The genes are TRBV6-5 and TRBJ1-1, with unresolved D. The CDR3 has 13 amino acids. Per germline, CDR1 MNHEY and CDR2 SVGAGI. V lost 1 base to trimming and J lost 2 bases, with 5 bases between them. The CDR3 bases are TGTGCCAGCAGTTACTTGGAAAACACTGAAGCTTTCTTT. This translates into CASSYLENTEAFF.

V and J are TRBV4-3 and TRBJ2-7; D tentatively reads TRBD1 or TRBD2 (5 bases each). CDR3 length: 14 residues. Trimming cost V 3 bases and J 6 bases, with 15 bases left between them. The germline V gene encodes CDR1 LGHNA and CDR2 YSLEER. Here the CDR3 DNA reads TGCGCCAGCAGCCAGGAATCAGGGACGGGCGAGCAGTACTTC. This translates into CASSQESGTGEQYF.

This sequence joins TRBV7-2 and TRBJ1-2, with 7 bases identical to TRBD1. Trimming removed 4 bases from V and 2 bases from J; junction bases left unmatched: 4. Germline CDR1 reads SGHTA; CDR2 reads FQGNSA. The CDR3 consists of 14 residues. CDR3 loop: CASSWTTGNYGYTF. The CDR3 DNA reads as TGTGCCAGCAGCTGGACGACAGGGAACTATGGCTACACCTTC.

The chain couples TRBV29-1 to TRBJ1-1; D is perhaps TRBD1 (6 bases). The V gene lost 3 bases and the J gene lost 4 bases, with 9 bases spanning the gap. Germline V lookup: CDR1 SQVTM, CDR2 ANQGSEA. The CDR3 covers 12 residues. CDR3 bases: TGCAGCGTTGAGCAGGGGTCCACTGAAGCTTTCTTT. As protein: CSVEQGSTEAFF.

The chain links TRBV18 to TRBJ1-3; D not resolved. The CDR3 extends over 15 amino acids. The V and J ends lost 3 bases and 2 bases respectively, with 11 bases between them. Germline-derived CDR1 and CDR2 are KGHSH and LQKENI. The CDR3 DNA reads TGTGCCAGCTCACCCGCCTTTGGCCCTGGAAACACCATATATTTT. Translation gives CASSPAFGPGNTIYF.

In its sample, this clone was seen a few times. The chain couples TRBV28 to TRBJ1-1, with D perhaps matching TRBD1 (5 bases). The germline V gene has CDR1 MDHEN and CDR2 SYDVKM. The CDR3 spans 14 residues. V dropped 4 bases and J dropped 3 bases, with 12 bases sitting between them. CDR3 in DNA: TGTGCCAGCAGTTATCGACAGTCAGACACTGAAGCTTTCTTT. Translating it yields CASSYRQSDTEAFF.

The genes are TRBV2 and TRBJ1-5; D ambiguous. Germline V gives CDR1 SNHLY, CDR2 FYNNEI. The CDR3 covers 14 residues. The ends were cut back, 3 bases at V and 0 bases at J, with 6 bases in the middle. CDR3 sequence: CASSDPYSNQPQHF. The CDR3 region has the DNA TGTGCCAGCAGTGACCCGTATAGCAATCAGCCCCAGCATTTT.

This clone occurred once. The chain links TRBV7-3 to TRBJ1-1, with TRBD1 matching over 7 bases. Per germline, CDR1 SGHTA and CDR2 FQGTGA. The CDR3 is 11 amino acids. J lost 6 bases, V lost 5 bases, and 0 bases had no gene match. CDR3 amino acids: CASSQGAEAFF. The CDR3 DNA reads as TGTGCCAGCAGCCAGGGGGCTGAAGCTTTCTTT.

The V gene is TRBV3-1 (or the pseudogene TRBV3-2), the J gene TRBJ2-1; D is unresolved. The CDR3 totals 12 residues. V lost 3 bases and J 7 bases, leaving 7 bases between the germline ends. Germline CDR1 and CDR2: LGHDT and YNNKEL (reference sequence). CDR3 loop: CASSHPRNEQFF. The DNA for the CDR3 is TGTGCCAGCAGCCACCCGAGGAATGAGCAGTTCTTC.

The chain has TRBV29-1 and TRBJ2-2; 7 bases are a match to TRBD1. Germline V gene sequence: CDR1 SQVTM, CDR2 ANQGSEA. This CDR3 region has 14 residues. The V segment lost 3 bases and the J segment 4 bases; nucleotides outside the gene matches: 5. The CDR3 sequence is CSVDEGAGTGELFF. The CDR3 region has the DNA TGCAGCGTTGACGAGGGGGCCGGCACCGGGGAGCTGTTTTTT.

CDR3 amino acids: CASSPLGWGMGTEAFF. The CDR3 DNA follows: TGTGCCAGCAGCCCCCTTGGATGGGGTATGGGCACTGAAGCTTTCTTT. The chain recombines TRBV11-2 with TRBJ1-1, with D uncertain. Germline V CDR1 and CDR2: SGHAT, FQNNGV. V gave up 5 bases and J gave up 4 bases, with 20 bases separating them. The CDR3 is 16 amino acids.

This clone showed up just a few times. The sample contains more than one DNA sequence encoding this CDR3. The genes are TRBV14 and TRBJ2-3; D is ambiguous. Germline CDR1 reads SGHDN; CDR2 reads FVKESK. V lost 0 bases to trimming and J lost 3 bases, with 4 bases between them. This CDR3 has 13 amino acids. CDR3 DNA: TGTGCCAGCAGCCAAGAAGGTACAGATACGCAGTATTTT. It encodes CASSQEGTDTQYF.

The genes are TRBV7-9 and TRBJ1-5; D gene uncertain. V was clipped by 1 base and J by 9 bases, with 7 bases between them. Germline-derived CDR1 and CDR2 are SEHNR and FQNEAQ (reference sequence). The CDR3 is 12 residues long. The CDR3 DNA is TGTGCCAGCAGCTTAGGGGGAAGGCCCCAGCATTTT. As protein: CASSLGGRPQHF. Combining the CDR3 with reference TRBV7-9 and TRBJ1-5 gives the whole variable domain DTGVSQNPRHKITKRGQNVTFRCDPISEHNRLYWYRQTLGQGPEFLTYFQNEAQLEKSRLLSDRFSAERPKGSFSTLEIQRTEQGDSAMYLCASSLGGRPQHFGDGTRLSIL.

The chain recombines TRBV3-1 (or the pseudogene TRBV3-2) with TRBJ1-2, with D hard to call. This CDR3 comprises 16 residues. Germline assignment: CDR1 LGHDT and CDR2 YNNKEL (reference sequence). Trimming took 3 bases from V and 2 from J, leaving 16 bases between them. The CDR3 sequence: CASSHRPESWNYGYTF. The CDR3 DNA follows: TGTGCCAGCAGCCACAGACCTGAAAGTTGGAACTATGGCTACACCTTC.

The CDR3 spells CASSPANYGYTF. CDR3 DNA sequence: TGTGCCAGCAGCCCAGCAAACTATGGCTACACCTTC. J is TRBJ1-2 and V is TRBV28; the D is unclear. The CDR3 sequence is 12 residues long. Germline CDR1 is MDHEN and CDR2 is SYDVKM. V lost 6 bases, J lost 2 bases, and 7 bases lay in between.